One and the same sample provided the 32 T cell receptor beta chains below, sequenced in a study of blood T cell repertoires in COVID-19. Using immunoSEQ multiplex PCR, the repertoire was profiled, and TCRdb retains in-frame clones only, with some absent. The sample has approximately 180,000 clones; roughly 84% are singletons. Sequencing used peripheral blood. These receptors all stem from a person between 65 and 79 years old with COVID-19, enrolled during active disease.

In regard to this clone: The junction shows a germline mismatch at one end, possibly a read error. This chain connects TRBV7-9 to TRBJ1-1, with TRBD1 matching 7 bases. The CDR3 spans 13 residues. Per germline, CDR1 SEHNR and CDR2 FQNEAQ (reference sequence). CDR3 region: CASSLAGGYEAFF. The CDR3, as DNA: TGTGCCAGCAGTTTAGCAGGGGGATATGAAGCTTTCTTT. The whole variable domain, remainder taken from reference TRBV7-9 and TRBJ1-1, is DTGVSQNPRHKITKRGQNVTFRCDPISEHNRLYWYRQTLGQGPEFLTYFQNEAQLEKSRLLSDRFSAERPKGSFSTLEIQRTEQGDSAMYLCASSLAGGYEAFFGQGTRLTVV.

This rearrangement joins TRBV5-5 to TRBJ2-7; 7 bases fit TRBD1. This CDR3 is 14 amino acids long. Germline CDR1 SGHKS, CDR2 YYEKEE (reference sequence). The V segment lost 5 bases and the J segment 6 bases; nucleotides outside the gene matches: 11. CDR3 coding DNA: TGTGCCAGCAGTTTTGCGGCCGACAGGGCCGAGCAGTACTTC. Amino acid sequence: CASSFAADRAEQYF.

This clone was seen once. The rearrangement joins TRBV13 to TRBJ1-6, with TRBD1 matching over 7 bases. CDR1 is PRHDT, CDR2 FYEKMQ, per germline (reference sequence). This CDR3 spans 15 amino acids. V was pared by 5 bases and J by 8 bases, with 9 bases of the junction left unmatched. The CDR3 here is CASSTRGLVDSPLHF. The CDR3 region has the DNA TGTGCCAGCAGCACAAGGGGGCTCGTGGATTCACCCCTCCACTTT.

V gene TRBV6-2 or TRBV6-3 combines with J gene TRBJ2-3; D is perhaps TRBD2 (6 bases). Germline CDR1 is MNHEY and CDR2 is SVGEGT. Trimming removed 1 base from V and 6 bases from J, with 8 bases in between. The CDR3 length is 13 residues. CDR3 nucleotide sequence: TGTGCCAGCAGTTACTGGCGGGGTGATACGCAGTATTTT. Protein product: CASSYWRGDTQYF.

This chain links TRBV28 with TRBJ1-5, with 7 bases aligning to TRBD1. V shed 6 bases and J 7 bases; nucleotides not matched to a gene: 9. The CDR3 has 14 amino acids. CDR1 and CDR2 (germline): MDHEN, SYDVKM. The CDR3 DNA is TGTGCCAGCAGGACAGGGTTGAGGGAACAGCCCCAGCATTTT. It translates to CASRTGLREQPQHF.

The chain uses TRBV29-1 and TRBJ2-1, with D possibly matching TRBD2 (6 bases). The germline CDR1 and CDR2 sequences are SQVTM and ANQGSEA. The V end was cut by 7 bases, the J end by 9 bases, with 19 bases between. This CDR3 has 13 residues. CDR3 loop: CSGSESGWSEQFF. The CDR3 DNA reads TGCAGCGGCTCAGAAAGCGGGTGGAGTGAGCAGTTCTTC.

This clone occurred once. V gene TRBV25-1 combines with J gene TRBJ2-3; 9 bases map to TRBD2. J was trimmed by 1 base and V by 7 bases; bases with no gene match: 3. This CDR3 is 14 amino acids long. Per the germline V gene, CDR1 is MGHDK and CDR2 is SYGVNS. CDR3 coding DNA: TGTGCCAGCATAATAGCGGGAGGCACAGATACGCAGTATTTT. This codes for CASIIAGGTDTQYF.

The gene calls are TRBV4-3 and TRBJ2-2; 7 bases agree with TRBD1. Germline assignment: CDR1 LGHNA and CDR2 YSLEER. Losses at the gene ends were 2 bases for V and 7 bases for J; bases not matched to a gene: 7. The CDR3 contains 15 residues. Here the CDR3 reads CASSQTTGVYGELFF. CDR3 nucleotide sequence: TGCGCCAGCAGCCAAACCACAGGGGTCTACGGGGAGCTGTTTTTT.

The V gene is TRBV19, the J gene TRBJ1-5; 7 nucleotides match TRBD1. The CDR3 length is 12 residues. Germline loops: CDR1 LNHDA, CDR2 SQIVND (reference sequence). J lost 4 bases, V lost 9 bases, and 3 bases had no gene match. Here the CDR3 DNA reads TGTGCCAGCGAGACAGGGAATCAGCCCCAGCATTTT. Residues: CASETGNQPQHF.

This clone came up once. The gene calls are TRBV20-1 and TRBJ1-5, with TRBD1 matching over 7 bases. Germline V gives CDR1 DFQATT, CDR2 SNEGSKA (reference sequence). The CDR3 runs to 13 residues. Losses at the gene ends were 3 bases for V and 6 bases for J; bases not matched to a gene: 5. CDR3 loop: CSASFRGVQPQHF. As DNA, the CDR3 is TGCAGTGCTAGTTTCAGGGGGGTTCAGCCCCAGCATTTT.

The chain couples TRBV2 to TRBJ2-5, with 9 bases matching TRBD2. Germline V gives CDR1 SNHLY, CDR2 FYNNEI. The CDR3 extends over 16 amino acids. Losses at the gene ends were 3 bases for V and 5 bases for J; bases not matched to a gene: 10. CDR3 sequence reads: CASSEASGALGETQYF. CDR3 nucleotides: TGTGCCAGCAGTGAGGCTAGCGGGGCCCTTGGGGAGACCCAGTACTTC.

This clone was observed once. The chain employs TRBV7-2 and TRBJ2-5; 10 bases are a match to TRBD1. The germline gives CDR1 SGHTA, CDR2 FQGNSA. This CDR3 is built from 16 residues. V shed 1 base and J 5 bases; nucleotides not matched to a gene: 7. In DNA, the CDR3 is TGTGCCAGCAGCTTAGGCGACAGGGGGCCTTCGGAGACCCAGTACTTC. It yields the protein CASSLGDRGPSETQYF.

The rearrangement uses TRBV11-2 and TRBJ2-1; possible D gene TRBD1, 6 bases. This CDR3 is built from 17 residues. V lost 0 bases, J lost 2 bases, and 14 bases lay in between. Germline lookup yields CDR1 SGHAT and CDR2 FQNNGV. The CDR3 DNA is TGTGCCAGCAGCTTAGATCCAAGTCAGGGGACCTACAATGAGCAGTTCTTC. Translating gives CASSLDPSQGTYNEQFF.

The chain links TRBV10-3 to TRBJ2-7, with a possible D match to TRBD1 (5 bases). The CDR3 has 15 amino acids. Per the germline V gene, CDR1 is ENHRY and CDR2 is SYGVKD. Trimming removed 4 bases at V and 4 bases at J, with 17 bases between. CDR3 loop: CAISAPDTLKYEQYF. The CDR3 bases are TGTGCCATCAGTGCTCCGGACACACTAAAATACGAGCAGTACTTC.

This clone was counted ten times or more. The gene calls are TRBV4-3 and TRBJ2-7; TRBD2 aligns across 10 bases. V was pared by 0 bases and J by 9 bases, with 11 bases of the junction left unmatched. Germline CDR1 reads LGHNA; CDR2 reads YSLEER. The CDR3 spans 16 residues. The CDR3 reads CASSQDLAGGFPRQYF. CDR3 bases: TGCGCCAGCAGCCAAGACTTAGCGGGAGGATTTCCCCGGCAGTACTTC.

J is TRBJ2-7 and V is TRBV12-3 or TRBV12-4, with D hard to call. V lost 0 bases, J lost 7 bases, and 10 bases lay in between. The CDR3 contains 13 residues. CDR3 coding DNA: TGTGCCAGCAGTTTAGCGAGCCACCTAGAGCAGTACTTC. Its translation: CASSLASHLEQYF.

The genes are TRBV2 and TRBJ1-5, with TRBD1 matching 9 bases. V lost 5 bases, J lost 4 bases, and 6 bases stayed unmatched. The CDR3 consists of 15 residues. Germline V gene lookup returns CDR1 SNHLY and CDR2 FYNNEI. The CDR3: CASSSDRGGNQPQHF. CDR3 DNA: TGTGCCAGCAGTTCCGACAGGGGGGGAAATCAGCCCCAGCATTTT.

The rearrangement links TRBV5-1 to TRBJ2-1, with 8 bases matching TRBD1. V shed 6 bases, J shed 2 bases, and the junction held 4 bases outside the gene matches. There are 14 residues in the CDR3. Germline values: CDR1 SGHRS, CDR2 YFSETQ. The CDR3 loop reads CASKGQGTYNEQFF. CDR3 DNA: TGCGCCAGCAAAGGACAGGGAACCTACAATGAGCAGTTCTTC.

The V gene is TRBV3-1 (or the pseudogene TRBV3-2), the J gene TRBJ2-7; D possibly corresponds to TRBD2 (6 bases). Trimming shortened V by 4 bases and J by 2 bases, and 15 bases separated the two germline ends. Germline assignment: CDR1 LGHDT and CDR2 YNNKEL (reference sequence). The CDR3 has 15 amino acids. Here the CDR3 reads CASSPAGRSTYEQYF. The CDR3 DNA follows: TGTGCCAGCAGCCCCGCGGGGAGATCGACCTACGAGCAGTACTTC.

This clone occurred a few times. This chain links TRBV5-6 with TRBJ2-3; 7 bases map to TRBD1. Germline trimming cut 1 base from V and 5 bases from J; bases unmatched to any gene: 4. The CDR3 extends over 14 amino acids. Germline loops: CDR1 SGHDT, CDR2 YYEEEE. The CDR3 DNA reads TGTGCCAGCAGCTTGAGGACAGGACGAGATACGCAGTATTTT. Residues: CASSLRTGRDTQYF.

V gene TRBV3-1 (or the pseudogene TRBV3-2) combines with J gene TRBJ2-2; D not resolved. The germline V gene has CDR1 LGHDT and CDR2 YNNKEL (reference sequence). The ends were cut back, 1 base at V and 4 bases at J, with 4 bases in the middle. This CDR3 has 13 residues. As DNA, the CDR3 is TGTGCCAGCAGCCAAGCGGGCACCGGGGAGCTGTTTTTT. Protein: CASSQAGTGELFF.

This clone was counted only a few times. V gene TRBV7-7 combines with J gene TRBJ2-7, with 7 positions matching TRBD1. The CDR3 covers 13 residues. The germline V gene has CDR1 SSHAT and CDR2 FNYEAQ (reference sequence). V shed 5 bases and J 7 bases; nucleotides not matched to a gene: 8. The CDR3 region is CASSQDRTGEQYF. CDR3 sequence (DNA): TGTGCCAGCAGCCAGGACAGGACGGGTGAGCAGTACTTC.

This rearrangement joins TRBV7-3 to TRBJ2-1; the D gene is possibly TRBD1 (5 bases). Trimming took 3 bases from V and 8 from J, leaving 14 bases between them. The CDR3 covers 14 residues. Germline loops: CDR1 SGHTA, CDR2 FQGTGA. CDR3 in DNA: TGTGCCAGCAGCTTGAACCAGGGTATTGATGAGCAGTTCTTC. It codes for CASSLNQGIDEQFF.

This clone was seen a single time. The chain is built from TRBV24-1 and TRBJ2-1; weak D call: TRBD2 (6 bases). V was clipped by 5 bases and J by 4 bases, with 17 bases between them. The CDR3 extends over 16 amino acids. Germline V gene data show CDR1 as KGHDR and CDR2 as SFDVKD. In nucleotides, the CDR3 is TGTGCCACCAGTGTAGGAAGTGAGGCGGGATACAATGAGCAGTTCTTC. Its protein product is CATSVGSEAGYNEQFF.

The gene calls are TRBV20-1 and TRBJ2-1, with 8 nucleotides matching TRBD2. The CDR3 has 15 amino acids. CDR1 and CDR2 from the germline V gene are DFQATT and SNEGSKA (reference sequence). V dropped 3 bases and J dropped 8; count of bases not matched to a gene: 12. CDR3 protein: CSASGLSGELHEQFF. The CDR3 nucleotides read TGCAGTGCTAGTGGGCTTAGCGGGGAGCTTCATGAGCAGTTCTTC.

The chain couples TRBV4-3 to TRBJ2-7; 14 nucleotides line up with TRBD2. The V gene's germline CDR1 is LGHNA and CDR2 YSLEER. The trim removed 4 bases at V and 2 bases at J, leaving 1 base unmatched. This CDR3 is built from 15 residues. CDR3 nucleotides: TGCGCCAGCAGCCCGACTAGCGGGAGGGCCTACGAGCAGTACTTC. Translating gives CASSPTSGRAYEQYF.

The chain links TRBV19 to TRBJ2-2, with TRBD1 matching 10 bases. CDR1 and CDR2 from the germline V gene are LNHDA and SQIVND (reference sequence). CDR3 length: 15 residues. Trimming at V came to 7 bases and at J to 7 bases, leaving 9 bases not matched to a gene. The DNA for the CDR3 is TGTGCCAGTACCCGGGACAGGGGACAAGACGGGGAGCTGTTTTTT. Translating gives CASTRDRGQDGELFF.

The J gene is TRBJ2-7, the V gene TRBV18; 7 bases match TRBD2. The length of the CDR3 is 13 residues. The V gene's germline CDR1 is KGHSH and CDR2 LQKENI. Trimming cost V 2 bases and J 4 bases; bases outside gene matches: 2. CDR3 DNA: TGTGCCAGCTCACCAGGGGGGGTGTACGAGCAGTACTTC. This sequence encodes CASSPGGVYEQYF. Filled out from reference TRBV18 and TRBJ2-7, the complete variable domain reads NAGVMQNPRHLVRRRGQEARLRCSPMKGHSHVYWYRQLPEEGLKFMVYLQKENIIDESGMPKERFSAEFPKEGPSILRIQQVVRGDSAAYFCASSPGGVYEQYFGPGTRLTVT.

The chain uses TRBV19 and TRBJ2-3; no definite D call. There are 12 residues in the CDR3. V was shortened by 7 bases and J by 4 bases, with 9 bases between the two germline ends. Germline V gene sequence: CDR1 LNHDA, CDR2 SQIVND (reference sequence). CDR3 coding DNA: TGTGCCAGTACAAATTCCCCAGATACGCAGTATTTT. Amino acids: CASTNSPDTQYF.

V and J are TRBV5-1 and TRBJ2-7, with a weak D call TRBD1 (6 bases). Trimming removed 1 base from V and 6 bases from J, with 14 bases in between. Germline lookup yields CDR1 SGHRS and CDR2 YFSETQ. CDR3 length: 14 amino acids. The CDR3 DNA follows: TGCGCCAGCAGCTTGAACCAGGGGACGGGCGAGCAGTACTTC. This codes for CASSLNQGTGEQYF.

CDR3 in amino acids: CASSLSPGEYNEQFF. DNA of the CDR3: TGTGCCAGCAGCTTAAGTCCAGGGGAATACAATGAGCAGTTCTTC. The rearrangement uses TRBV7-3 and TRBJ2-1; TRBD1 might be the D (6 bases). Germline CDR1 is SGHTA and CDR2 is FQGTGA. The V end was cut by 1 base, the J end by 4 bases, with 11 bases between. The CDR3 totals 15 residues.

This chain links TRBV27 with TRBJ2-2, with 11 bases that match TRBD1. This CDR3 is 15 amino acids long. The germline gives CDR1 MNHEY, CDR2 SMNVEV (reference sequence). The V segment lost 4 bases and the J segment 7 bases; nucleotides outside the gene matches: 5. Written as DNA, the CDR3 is TGTGCCAGCAGTTCTCGGACAGGGGGCGGCGGGGAGCTGTTTTTT. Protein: CASSSRTGGGGELFF.